The 15 T cell receptor beta chains reported below all come from one sample, sequenced in a study of shared clonotypes between healthy human individuals (dated by TCRdb to 2018 to 2021). Libraries were prepared through the immunoSEQ multiplex PCR assay. TCRdb holds this immuneACCESS table with in-frame rearrangements only. Some clones are missing; in checked studies, unresolved V genes explain under half, and the rest has no known cause. Recorded for this sample are roughly 500,000 clones; about 96% of them occurred a single time. Jointly, the top ten make up under 0.06% of the sample. Sequencing was done on a sample of naive CD4+ T cells sorted from blood. The label giving this sample's cell subset or site can be read as: CD45RA+ positively selected. The origin of the receptors is a woman aged 30 to 39 in good health.

V and J are TRBV5-4 and TRBJ2-7; D is unresolved. The V end lost 4 bases, the J end lost 5 bases, and 16 bases lay between the germline ends. CDR1 SGHNT and CDR2 YYREEE come from the germline V gene (reference sequence). The CDR3 contains 14 residues. CDR3 nucleotides: TGTGCCAGCAGCCCTACAACGGACGCCAACGAGCAGTACTTC. Translated: CASSPTTDANEQYF.

The CDR3 sequence: CASSRRRQGVAYGYTF. The CDR3 nucleotides read TGTGCCAGCAGCCGGCGTCGACAGGGGGTCGCCTATGGCTACACCTTC. V usage is TRBV2 and J usage is TRBJ1-2, with TRBD1 identical over 9 bases. The CDR3 is made up of 16 amino acids. Trimming cost V 6 bases and J 4 bases; bases outside gene matches: 12. Germline values: CDR1 SNHLY, CDR2 FYNNEI.

This clone was detected only once. The chain links TRBV19 to TRBJ2-7, with D perhaps TRBD1 (5 bases). The germline V gene has CDR1 LNHDA and CDR2 SQIVND (reference sequence). The CDR3 sequence is 14 residues long. V dropped 3 bases and J dropped 0 bases, with 9 bases sitting between them. The CDR3 loop reads CASSITGSSYEQYF. The DNA of the CDR3 is TGTGCCAGTAGTATTACAGGAAGCTCCTACGAGCAGTACTTC. The variable domain in full, with the rest retrieved from reference TRBV19 and TRBJ2-7, is DGGITQSPKYLFRKEGQNVTLSCEQNLNHDAMYWYRQDPGQGLRLIYYSQIVNDFQKGDIAEGYSVSREKKESFPLTVTSAQKNPTAFYLCASSITGSSYEQYFGPGTRLTVT.

V is TRBV28 and J is TRBJ2-5, with 9 bases identical to TRBD1. TRBJ2-7 explains the end of the DNA better; the J call may be wrong. The CDR3 is made up of 15 amino acids. Germline assignment: CDR1 MDHEN and CDR2 SYDVKM. The CDR3 protein is CASSPGTGIPYEQYF. The CDR3, as DNA: TGTGCCAGCAGTCCAGGGACAGGGATTCCCTACGAGCAGTACTTC.

This chain connects TRBV2 to TRBJ1-2; 8 nucleotides line up with TRBD1. V gave up 10 bases and J gave up 2 bases; unmatched junction bases: 3. CDR3 length: 12 residues. In germline, CDR1 is SNHLY, CDR2 FYNNEI. CDR3 residues: CATWTGNYGYTF. The CDR3 DNA reads as TGTGCCACCTGGACAGGGAACTATGGCTACACCTTC. The complete variable domain, with remaining parts taken from reference TRBV2 and TRBJ1-2, reads EPEVTQTPSHQVTQMGQEVILRCVPISNHLYFYWYRQILGQKVEFLVSFYNNEISEKSEIFDDQFSVERPDGSNFTLKIRSTKLEDSAMYFCATWTGNYGYTFGSGTRLTVV.

This clone was detected only a few times. The V and J genes are TRBV5-1 and TRBJ2-7; TRBD2 is a possible D gene (5 bases). In germline, CDR1 is SGHRS, CDR2 YFSETQ. This CDR3 is 12 amino acids long. V gave up 4 bases and J gave up 5 bases, with 10 bases separating them. In DNA, the CDR3 is TGCGCCAGCAGCGGGCCCGGGAACGAGCAGTACTTC. Amino acids: CASSGPGNEQYF. The variable domain in full, with the rest retrieved from reference TRBV5-1 and TRBJ2-7, is KAGVTQTPRYLIKTRGQQVTLSCSPISGHRSVSWYQQTPGQGLQFLFEYFSETQRNKGNFPGRFSGRQFSNSRSEMNVSTLELGDSALYLCASSGPGNEQYFGPGTRLTVT.

The J gene is TRBJ2-4, the V gene TRBV4-1, with D perhaps matching TRBD1 (5 bases). The CDR3 contains 17 residues. Germline CDR1 reads MGHRA; CDR2 reads YSYEKL. With 0 bases removed from V and 1 base from J, the gap between germline ends came to 13 bases. This CDR3 reads CASSQEKGVKAKNIQYF. CDR3 coding DNA: TGCGCCAGCAGCCAAGAGAAAGGGGTAAAGGCCAAAAACATTCAGTACTTC.

The rearrangement joins TRBV6-5 to TRBJ2-5; D unresolved. Germline assignment: CDR1 MNHEY and CDR2 SVGAGI. The CDR3 runs to 9 residues. Deletions cut 8 bases from V and 5 bases from J, with 3 bases between. The CDR3: CASGETQYF. The CDR3 region has the DNA TGTGCCAGCGGGGAGACCCAGTACTTC.

This chain links TRBV10-1 with TRBJ1-1; D ambiguous. This CDR3 comprises 13 residues. Germline CDR1 and CDR2: WNHNN and SYGVQD (reference sequence). The V gene lost 0 bases and the J gene lost 5 bases, with 7 bases spanning the gap. CDR3: CASSESIGTEAFF. The CDR3 DNA is TGCGCCAGCAGTGAGTCTATCGGGACTGAAGCTTTCTTT.

This rearrangement joins TRBV27 to TRBJ1-1; no definite D call. V lost 2 bases, J lost 1 base, and 8 bases lay in between. The CDR3 sequence is 14 residues long. The germline V gene encodes CDR1 MNHEY and CDR2 SMNVEV (reference sequence). CDR3: CASSLRPRNTEAFF. The CDR3 region has the DNA TGTGCCAGCAGTTTAAGGCCGAGGAACACTGAAGCTTTCTTT.

This clone showed up just once. V and J are TRBV27 and TRBJ2-7, with 8 bases that match TRBD1. Germline CDR1 and CDR2: MNHEY and SMNVEV (reference sequence). The CDR3 consists of 13 residues. The junction had 4 bases not matched to a gene; V was cut back by 6 bases and J by 3 bases. CDR3 DNA: TGTGCCAGCAGAATGGGACAGGACTACGAGCAGTACTTC. It is translated as CASRMGQDYEQYF.

This clone was seen once. The chain employs TRBV19 and TRBJ2-1; D possibly corresponds to TRBD2 (6 bases). The V end lost 3 bases, the J end lost 0 bases, and 9 bases lay between the germline ends. CDR1 and CDR2 from the germline V gene are LNHDA and SQIVND (reference sequence). This CDR3 region has 15 residues. The CDR3 loop is CASSIRGSSYNEQFF. In nucleotides, the CDR3 is TGTGCCAGTAGTATTCGGGGGAGCTCCTACAATGAGCAGTTCTTC.

This chain connects TRBV18 to TRBJ1-3; D not certain. The germline gives CDR1 KGHSH, CDR2 LQKENI. V was shortened by 3 bases and J by 0 bases, with 9 bases between the two germline ends. This CDR3 region has 15 residues. The CDR3 DNA follows: TGTGCCAGCTCACCGATTATGAGCTCTGGAAACACCATATATTTT. It codes for CASSPIMSSGNTIYF.

The chain uses TRBV23-1 and TRBJ1-4; 7 positions agree with TRBD1. TRBV23-1 is marked as an open reading frame, function uncertain. The CDR3 has 15 amino acids. V lost 0 bases and J lost 5; bases outside the gene matches: 3. The DNA for the CDR3 is TGCGCCAGCAGTCAATCAGGGACAGCGAATGAAAAACTGTTTTTT. As protein: CASSQSGTANEKLFF.

The chain combines TRBV11-2 with TRBJ2-7, with 7 positions matching TRBD2. The CDR3 loop spans 17 amino acids. Germline V gene data show CDR1 as SGHAT and CDR2 as FQNNGV. Trimming took 1 base from V and 3 from J; bases not matched to a gene: 12. The CDR3 sequence: CASSLAGASGANYEQYF. DNA of the CDR3: TGTGCCAGCAGCTTAGCTGGGGCGAGCGGGGCCAACTACGAGCAGTACTTC.